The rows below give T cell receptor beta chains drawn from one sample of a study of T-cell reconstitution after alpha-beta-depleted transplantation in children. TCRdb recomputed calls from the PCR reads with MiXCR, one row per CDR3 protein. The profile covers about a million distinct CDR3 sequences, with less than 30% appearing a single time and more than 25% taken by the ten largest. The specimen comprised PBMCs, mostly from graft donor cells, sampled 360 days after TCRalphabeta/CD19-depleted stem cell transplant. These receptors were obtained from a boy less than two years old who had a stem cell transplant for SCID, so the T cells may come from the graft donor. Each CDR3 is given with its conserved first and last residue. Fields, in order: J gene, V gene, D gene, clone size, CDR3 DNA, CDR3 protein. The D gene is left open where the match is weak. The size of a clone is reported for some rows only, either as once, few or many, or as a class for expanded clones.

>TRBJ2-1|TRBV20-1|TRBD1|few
TGCAGTGCTAGATACGGACAGGGTCGTATCAATGAGCAGTTCTTC
CSARYGQGRINEQFF
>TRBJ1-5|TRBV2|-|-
TGTGCCAGCAGTGTGGGGGCCGGCAATCAGCCCCAGCATTTT
CASSVGAGNQPQHF
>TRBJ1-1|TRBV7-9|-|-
TGTGCCAGCAGCCCAGGGGTCATAACCAGGAACACTGAAGCTTTCTTT
CASSPGVITRNTEAFF
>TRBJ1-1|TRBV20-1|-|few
TGCAGTGCTAGGTCCTACACTGAAGCTTTCTTT
CSARSYTEAFF
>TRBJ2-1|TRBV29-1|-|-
TGCAGCGTTGAACTGATACGGGGTTACAATGAGCAGTTCTTC
CSVELIRGYNEQFF
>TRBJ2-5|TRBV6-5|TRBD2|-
TGTGCCAGCAGTGTACTAGCGGGGGACCAAGAGACCCAGTACTTC
CASSVLAGDQETQYF
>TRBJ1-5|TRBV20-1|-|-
TGCAGTGCTAGAGTCGGGGAGGGAGGTCAGCCCCAGCATTTT
CSARVGEGGQPQHF
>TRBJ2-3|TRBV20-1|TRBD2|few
TGCAGTGCTAGAGATGGGACTAGCGGTCGCACAGATACGCAGTATTTT
CSARDGTSGRTDTQYF
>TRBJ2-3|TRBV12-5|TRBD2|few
TGTGCTAGTGGTCACGACCCCCATAGCGGGGGTAGCACAGATACGCAGTATTTT
CASGHDPHSGGSTDTQYF
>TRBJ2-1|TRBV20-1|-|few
TGCAGTGCTAAATCGACTGGGGTGGGCGATGAGCAGTTCTTC
CSAKSTGVGDEQFF
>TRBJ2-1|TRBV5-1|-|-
TGCGCCAGCAGCTTAAATCATAGGGGGGATGAGCAGTTCTTC
CASSLNHRGDEQFF
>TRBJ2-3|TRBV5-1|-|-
TGCGCCAGCAGCTCCGGGTGGGGGGACACGGGAGATACGCAGTATTTT
CASSSGWGDTGDTQYF
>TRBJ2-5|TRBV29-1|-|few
TGCAGCGTGAGGGCGGGGGGACAGCAAGAGACCCAGTACTTC
CSVRAGGQQETQYF
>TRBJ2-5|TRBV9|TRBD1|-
TGTGCCAGCAGCGTCCGGGACAGGGGGATTCCGAACCAAGAGACCCAGTACTTC
CASSVRDRGIPNQETQYF
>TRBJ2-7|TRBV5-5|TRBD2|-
TGTGCCAGCAACCCGAGGGGGACTAGCGGCTACGAGCAGTACTTC
CASNPRGTSGYEQYF
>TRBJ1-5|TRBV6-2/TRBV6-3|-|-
TGTGCCAGCAGTTACCGAGCAACAGGGAGAAGCAATCAGCCCCAGCATTTT
CASSYRATGRSNQPQHF
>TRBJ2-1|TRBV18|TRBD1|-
TGTGCCAGCTCACCATCAAAGGGGGCCGCAAATGAGCAGTTCTTC
CASSPSKGAANEQFF
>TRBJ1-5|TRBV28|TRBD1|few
TGTGCCAGCAGTCCCCGGGACAGGGGGTATCAGCCCCAGCATTTT
CASSPRDRGYQPQHF
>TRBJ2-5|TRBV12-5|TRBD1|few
TGTGCTAGTGGTCGAGGACAGGGAACCCAAGAGACCCAGTACTTC
CASGRGQGTQETQYF
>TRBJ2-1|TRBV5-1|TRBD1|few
TGCGCCAGCGGAACCACAGGGGGCTTCTGGAATGAGCAGTTCTTC
CASGTTGGFWNEQFF
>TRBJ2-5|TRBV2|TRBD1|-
TGTGCCAGCAGTGAACAGGGGGCGCGGGCAGAGACCCAGTACTTC
CASSEQGARAETQYF
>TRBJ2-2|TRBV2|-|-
TGTGCCAGCAGGCCGGGACTCCGTACCGGGGAGCTGTTTTTT
CASRPGLRTGELFF
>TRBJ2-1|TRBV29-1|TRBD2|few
TGCAGCGTGGGGACTAGCGGGGGCCACGAGCAGTTCTTC
CSVGTSGGHEQFF
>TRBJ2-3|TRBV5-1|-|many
TGCGCCAGCAGCTTGGTACGGTCAGGGGTCGGAGGAGATACGCAGTATTTT
CASSLVRSGVGGDTQYF
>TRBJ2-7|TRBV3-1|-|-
TGTGCCAGCAGCCCTAGGGGTAAGGTCGGTTACGAGCAGTACTTC
CASSPRGKVGYEQYF
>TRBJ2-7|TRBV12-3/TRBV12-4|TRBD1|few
TGTGCCAGCAGGGACAGGGACACGTACTTC
CASRDRDTYF
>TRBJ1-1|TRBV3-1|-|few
TGTGCCAGCAGCCAAACCGGGAGCGCTTTCTTT
CASSQTGSAFF
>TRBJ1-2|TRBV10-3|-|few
TGTGCCATCAGTGACGCCTTAACGGTGGCTGTTGGCTACACCTTC
CAISDALTVAVGYTF
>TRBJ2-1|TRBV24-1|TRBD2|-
TGTGCCACCAGTGATCCCGGGACTAGCCCCTACAATGAGCAGTTCTTC
CATSDPGTSPYNEQFF
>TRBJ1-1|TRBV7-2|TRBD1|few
TGTGCCACCAGGGACAGGTTTCTGGGGAACACTGAAGCTTTCTTT
CATRDRFLGNTEAFF
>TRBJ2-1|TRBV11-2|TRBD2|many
TGTGCCAGCAGACAACTAGCGGGGAAAGACAATGAGCAGTTCTTC
CASRQLAGKDNEQFF
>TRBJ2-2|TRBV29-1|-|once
TGCAGCGTTGGGCGGGGGCCGCTAAACACCGGGGAGCTGTTTTTT
CSVGRGPLNTGELFF
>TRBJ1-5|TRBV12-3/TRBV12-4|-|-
TGTGCCAGCAGCGGGACACGACTTCAGCCCCAGCATTTT
CASSGTRLQPQHF
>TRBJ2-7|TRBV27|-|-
TGTGCCAGCAGTTTTTCTCACACCTACGAGCAGTACTTC
CASSFSHTYEQYF